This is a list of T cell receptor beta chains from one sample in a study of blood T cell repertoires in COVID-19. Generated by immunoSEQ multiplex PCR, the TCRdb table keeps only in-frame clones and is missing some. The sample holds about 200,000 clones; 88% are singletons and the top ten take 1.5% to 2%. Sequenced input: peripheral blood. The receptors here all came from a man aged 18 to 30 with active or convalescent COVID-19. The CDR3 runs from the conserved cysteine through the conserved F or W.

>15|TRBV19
CASRSGGQGDYGYTF
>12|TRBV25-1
CASRGGGTEAFF
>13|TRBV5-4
CASSADRNTEAFF
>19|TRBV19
CASSTFFGTGGSLTYEQYF
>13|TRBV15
CATSSHRNQPQHF
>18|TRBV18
CASSLPSRVGGRTDTQYF
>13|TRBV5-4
CASSSTGGDTQYF
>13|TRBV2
CASGSGINYGYTF
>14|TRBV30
CAWRRAGQGTEAFF
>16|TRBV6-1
CASSASTTSLAGELFF
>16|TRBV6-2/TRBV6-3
CASSYSRVKGTDTQYF
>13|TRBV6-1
CASSEGLSYEQYF
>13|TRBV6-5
CASSSGTGRTAFF
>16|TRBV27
CASRTGIGFGSYEQYF
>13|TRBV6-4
CASSGKRQETQYF
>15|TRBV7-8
CASSQGSASPETQYF
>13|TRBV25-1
CASSVSGDYGYTF
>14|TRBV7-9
CASRQAGSHEKLFF